This T cell receptor (beta chain) appears in the sequencing data of a study of blood T cell repertoires in COVID-19. This CDR3 contains 16 residues. V dropped 7 bases and J dropped 0; count of bases not matched to a gene: 8. Germline CDR1 MDHEN, CDR2 SYDVKM. Using immunoSEQ multiplex PCR, the repertoire was profiled, and TCRdb retains in-frame clones only, with some absent. The table has about 180,000 clones, approximately 90% seen once; the top ten hold 1.6%. The rearrangement links TRBV28 to TRBJ2-3; 9 bases are a match to TRBD2. The sequence was collected from a woman aged 45-65 years with acute or convalescent COVID-19. The source material was peripheral blood. In DNA, the CDR3 is TGTGCCAGCAACACCTACCTAGCGGGGAGCACAGATACGCAGTATTTT. As protein: CASNTYLAGSTDTQYF.